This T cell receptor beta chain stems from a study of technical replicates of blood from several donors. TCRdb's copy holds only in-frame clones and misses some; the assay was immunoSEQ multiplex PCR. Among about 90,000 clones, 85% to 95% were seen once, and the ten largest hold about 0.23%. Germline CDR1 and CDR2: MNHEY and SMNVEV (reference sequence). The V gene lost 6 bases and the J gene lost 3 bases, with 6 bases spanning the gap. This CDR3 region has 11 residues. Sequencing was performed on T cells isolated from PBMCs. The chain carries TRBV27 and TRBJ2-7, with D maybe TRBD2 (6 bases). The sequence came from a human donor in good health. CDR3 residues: CASRGGYEQYF. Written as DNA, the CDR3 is TGTGCCAGCAGGGGGGGCTACGAGCAGTACTTC.